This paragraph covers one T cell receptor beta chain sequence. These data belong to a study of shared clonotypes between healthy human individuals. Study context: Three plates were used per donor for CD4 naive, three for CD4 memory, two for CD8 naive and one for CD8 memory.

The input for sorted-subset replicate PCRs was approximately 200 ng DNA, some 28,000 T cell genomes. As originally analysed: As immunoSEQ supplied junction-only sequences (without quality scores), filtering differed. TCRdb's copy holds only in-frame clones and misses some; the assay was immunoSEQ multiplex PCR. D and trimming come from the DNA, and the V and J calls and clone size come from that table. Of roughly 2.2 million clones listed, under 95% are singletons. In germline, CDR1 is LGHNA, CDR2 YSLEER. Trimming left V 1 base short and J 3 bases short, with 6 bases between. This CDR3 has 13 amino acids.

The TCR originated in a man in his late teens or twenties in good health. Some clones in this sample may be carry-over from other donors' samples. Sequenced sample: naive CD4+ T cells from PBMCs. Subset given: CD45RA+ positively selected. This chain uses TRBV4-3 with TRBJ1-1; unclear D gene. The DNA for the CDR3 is TGCGCCAGCAGCCAAGTGGTGGACACTGAAGCTTTCTTT. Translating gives CASSQVVDTEAFF.